These 16 T cell receptor beta chains were sequenced from one sample in a study of early T cells in non-severe SARS-CoV-2 infection. One entry per CDR3 protein, called by TCRdb with MiXCR from the 5' RACE reads. Of 70,000 to 90,000 distinct CDR3 sequences listed, about 11% are singletons. Sequenced sample: whole blood. These receptors were collected from an adult who was a healthcare worker with PCR-confirmed SARS-CoV-2 infection or an uninfected control (not recorded which).

This clonotype has a count of ten or more. CDR3 in amino acids: CASSHIAAGEYTDTQYF. The DNA for the CDR3 is TGTGCCAGCAGCCACATCGCAGCGGGGGAATACACAGATACGCAGTATTTT. This chain uses TRBV11-2 with TRBJ2-3, with 8 bases identical to TRBD2. The junction had 12 bases not matched to a gene; V was cut back by 5 bases and J by 2 bases. The CDR3 contains 17 residues. Germline loops: CDR1 SGHAT, CDR2 FQNNGV. The full variable domain, with the rest looked up from reference TRBV11-2 and TRBJ2-3, is EAGVAQSPRYKIIEKRQSVAFWCNPISGHATLYWYQQILGQGPKLLIQFQNNGVVDDSQLPKDRFSAERLKGVDSTLKIQPAKLEDSAVYLCASSHIAAGEYTDTQYFGPGTRLTVL.

There are many counts of this clonotype. The chain couples TRBV7-9 to TRBJ2-7; D ambiguous. Trimming took 3 bases from V and 3 from J, leaving 6 bases between them. The CDR3 runs to 12 residues. Germline lookup yields CDR1 SEHNR and CDR2 FQNEAQ (reference sequence). The CDR3 coding sequence is TGTGCCAGCAGCTTTGACGTCTACGAGCAGTACTTC. Translated, it gives CASSFDVYEQYF. Full variable domain (rest looked up from reference TRBV7-9 and TRBJ2-7): DTGVSQNPRHKITKRGQNVTFRCDPISEHNRLYWYRQTLGQGPEFLTYFQNEAQLEKSRLLSDRFSAERPKGSFSTLEIQRTEQGDSAMYLCASSFDVYEQYFGPGTRLTVT.

J is TRBJ1-1 and V is TRBV5-1; 8 bases are shared with TRBD1. The CDR3 length is 16 residues. V was clipped by 3 bases and J by 6 bases; unmatched bases: 13. CDR1 is SGHRS, CDR2 YFSETQ, per germline. The CDR3 is CASSSRQGKLGPEAFF. Here the CDR3 DNA reads TGCGCCAGCAGCTCCCGACAGGGGAAGTTAGGACCTGAAGCTTTCTTT.

This clonotype was seen ten or more times. This chain joins TRBV2 and TRBJ2-5; tentatively, D is TRBD2 (5 bases). Germline CDR1 SNHLY, CDR2 FYNNEI. The CDR3 is 16 amino acids. Trimming removed 6 bases from V and 4 bases from J, with 21 bases in between. CDR3 DNA sequence: TGTGCCAGCAGCCCCCGGACTCAACCAGACTTAGAGACCCAGTACTTC. Translated: CASSPRTQPDLETQYF.

This clonotype was counted between two and nine times. V and J are TRBV12-3 or TRBV12-4 and TRBJ2-3; D is ambiguous. V was pared by 3 bases and J by 0 bases, with 13 bases between. This CDR3 spans 16 amino acids. For the CDR3, the DNA is TGTGCCAGCAGTTTTGTCGGTTTCACTAGCACAGATACGCAGTATTTT. The encoded protein is CASSFVGFTSTDTQYF.

The chain uses TRBV5-1 and TRBJ2-5, with D maybe TRBD2 (6 bases). CDR3 size: 17 residues. The ends were cut back, 0 bases at V and 2 bases at J, with 17 bases in the middle. Germline CDR1 reads SGHRS; CDR2 reads YFSETQ. CDR3: CASSLVGGSGIQETQYF. The CDR3 DNA reads as TGCGCCAGCAGCTTGGTTGGCGGTAGCGGTATACAAGAGACCCAGTACTTC.

J is TRBJ2-7 and V is TRBV20-1; 9 bases fit TRBD1. Per germline, CDR1 DFQATT and CDR2 SNEGSKA (reference sequence). Trimming at V came to 6 bases and at J to 6 bases, leaving 6 bases not matched to a gene. CDR3 length equals 12 residues. Here the CDR3 DNA reads TGCAGTGCCCTCTCGGACAGGGGCGAGCAGTACTTC. It encodes CSALSDRGEQYF.

The table lists this clonotype with many counts. The CDR3 DNA is TGTGCCAGCAGTGAGGAGGCTCCCCTCCAGCCCCAGCATTTT. It is translated as CASSEEAPLQPQHF. V and J are TRBV2 and TRBJ1-5; D is undetermined. V shed 3 bases and J shed 7 bases, with 13 bases lying between them. The CDR3 runs 14 residues. Germline values: CDR1 SNHLY, CDR2 FYNNEI.

The table lists this clonotype with a few counts. V usage is TRBV4-2 and J usage is TRBJ2-5, with a tentative D call TRBD2 (6 bases). CDR1 and CDR2 from the germline V gene are LGHNA and YNFKEQ. The V and J ends lost 0 bases and 5 bases respectively, with 13 bases between them. This CDR3 spans 15 amino acids. CDR3 in amino acids: CASSQDWTTPETQYF. The DNA of the CDR3 is TGTGCCAGCAGCCAAGATTGGACTACCCCCGAGACCCAGTACTTC.

There are a few counts of this clonotype. This chain links TRBV7-9 with TRBJ2-7; 9 positions agree with TRBD2. The CDR3 has 17 residues. Germline assignment: CDR1 SEHNR and CDR2 FQNEAQ (reference sequence). V lost 3 bases to trimming and J lost 0 bases; unmatched junction nucleotides: 9. CDR3 region: CASSFVGLAGSSYEQYF. In nucleotides, the CDR3 is TGTGCCAGCAGCTTCGTGGGCCTAGCGGGGTCCTCCTACGAGCAGTACTTC.

With respect to this clonotype: This CDR3 fails to terminate in the conserved phenylalanine or tryptophan, so it likely reflects a read error. The chain has TRBV3-1 and TRBJ1-1; a weak D match, TRBD1 (6 bases). Germline V CDR1 and CDR2: LGHDT, YNNKEL (reference sequence). This CDR3 comprises 16 residues. For the CDR3, the DNA is TGTGCCAACAGCTCTCGACAGGACTTCCTTAACACTGAAGCTTTCTCT. Protein sequence: CANSSRQDFLNTEAFS.

This clonotype showed up many times. V and J are TRBV9 and TRBJ1-5; 7 nucleotides align to TRBD1. This CDR3 comprises 15 residues. Germline V gene data show CDR1 as SGDLS and CDR2 as YYNGEE. Trimming at V came to 3 bases and at J to 12 bases, leaving 15 bases not matched to a gene. The chain's CDR3 is CASSADPGQHSVQHF. The CDR3 coding sequence is TGTGCCAGCAGCGCCGACCCGGGACAGCATTCCGTCCAGCATTTT.

This clonotype was counted between two and nine times. The J gene is TRBJ2-7, the V gene TRBV6-6, with D perhaps TRBD1 (5 bases). CDR1 is MNHNY, CDR2 SVGAGI, per germline (reference sequence). The length of the CDR3 is 14 residues. V shed 10 bases and J shed 3 bases, with 19 bases lying between them. Written as DNA, the CDR3 is TGTGCCACCCTGGGCAGGGAAAGACACTACGAGCAGTACTTC. Protein sequence: CATLGRERHYEQYF.

In regard to this clonotype: A much larger clone lies a single base off, so this may be a read error. This CDR3 is CVSRGLAAWQETQYF. CDR3 coding DNA: TGTGTCAGCAGAGGGTTGGCAGCCTGGCAAGAGACCCAGTACTTC. The genes are TRBV6-2 or TRBV6-3 and TRBJ2-5, with D perhaps matching TRBD2 (5 bases). CDR1 MNHEY and CDR2 SVGEGT come from the germline V gene. The CDR3 covers 15 residues.

V gene TRBV29-1 combines with J gene TRBJ2-7; D remains ambiguous. CDR1 is SQVTM and CDR2 is ANQGSEA in the germline V gene. Trimming pared 4 bases from V and 5 bases from J, leaving 12 bases between. This CDR3 region has 12 residues. The CDR3 here is CSVARNQDEQYF. In nucleotides, the CDR3 is TGCAGCGTTGCCCGCAACCAAGACGAGCAGTACTTC.

This clonotype was seen a single time. This may arise from a read error, as a much more abundant clone is one base away. The chain links TRBV30 to TRBJ2-1; 15 nucleotides line up with TRBD2. The CDR3 length is 17 residues. Germline trimming cut 5 bases from V and 7 bases from J; bases unmatched to any gene: 12. In germline, CDR1 is GTSNPN, CDR2 SVGIG (reference sequence). CDR3 protein: CAWEGTSGGKYFNEQFF. CDR3 in DNA: TGTGCCTGGGAAGGGACTAGCGGGGGGAAGTATTTTAATGAGCAGTTCTTC.